This T cell receptor (beta chain) derives from a study of T cell changes during pregnancy in multiple sclerosis. The germline V gene has CDR1 MNHNY and CDR2 SVGAGI (reference sequence). V lost 2 bases and J 1 base, leaving 11 bases between the germline ends. The CDR3 consists of 15 residues. Clones were read by immunoSEQ multiplex PCR, and TCRdb kept only the in-frame ones, dropping some. The sample holds 89,000 or so clones, approximately 91% seen once. The origin of this receptor is a female donor in good health, serving as a control in a pregnancy study. Some clones in this sample may be carry-over from other donors' samples. The sequences come from PBMCs, collected in the first trimester of pregnancy. The chain combines TRBV6-6 with TRBJ1-1; TRBD1 is a possible D gene (5 bases). CDR3 protein: CASSYQTVQNTEAFF. DNA for the CDR3: TGTGCCAGCAGTTACCAGACAGTGCAGAACACTGAAGCTTTCTTT.